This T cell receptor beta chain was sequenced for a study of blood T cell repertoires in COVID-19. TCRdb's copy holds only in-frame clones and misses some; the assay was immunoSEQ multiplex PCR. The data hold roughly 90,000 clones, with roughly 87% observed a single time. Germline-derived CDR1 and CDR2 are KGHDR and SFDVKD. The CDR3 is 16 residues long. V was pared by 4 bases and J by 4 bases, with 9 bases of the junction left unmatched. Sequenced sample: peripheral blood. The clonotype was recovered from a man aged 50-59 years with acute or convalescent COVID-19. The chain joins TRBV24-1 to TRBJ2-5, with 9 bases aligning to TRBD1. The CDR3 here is CATSEANRGLRETQYF. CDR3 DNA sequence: TGTGCCACCAGTGAGGCTAACAGGGGGCTGAGAGAGACCCAGTACTTC.